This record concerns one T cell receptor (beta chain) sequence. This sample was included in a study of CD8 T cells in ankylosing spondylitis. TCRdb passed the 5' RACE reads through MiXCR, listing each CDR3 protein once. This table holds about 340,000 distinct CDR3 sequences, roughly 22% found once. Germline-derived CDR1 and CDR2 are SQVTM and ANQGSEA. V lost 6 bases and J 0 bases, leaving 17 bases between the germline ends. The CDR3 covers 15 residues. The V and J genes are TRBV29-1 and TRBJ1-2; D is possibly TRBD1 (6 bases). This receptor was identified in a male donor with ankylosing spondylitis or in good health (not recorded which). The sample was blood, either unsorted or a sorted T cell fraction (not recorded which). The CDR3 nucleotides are TGCAGCGTGGCCTCCGGGACACTAACTAACTATGGCTACACCTTC. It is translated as CSVASGTLTNYGYTF.